This TCR beta chain came from a study of blood T cell repertoires in COVID-19. Original handling: Using reference gene primer amplification, nucleated cell counts were estimated. Generated by immunoSEQ multiplex PCR, the TCRdb table keeps only in-frame clones and is missing some. V and J calls and clone size are as listed in that table; D and trimming were resolved from the DNA. This table has hundreds of thousands of clones, about 91% appearing once. Symptom resolution, clearance, or two negative PCRs marked donors in Cohort 3 as recovered. The V gene's germline CDR1 is LGHNA and CDR2 YSLEER. V lost 4 bases to trimming and J lost 2 bases; unmatched junction nucleotides: 0. This CDR3 contains 14 residues.

The receptor was derived from a woman younger than 35 who had recovered from COVID-19. The chain combines TRBV4-3 with TRBJ1-2; 11 bases are a match to TRBD1. Sequencing was performed on PBMCs or T cells enriched from blood (not recorded which). For the CDR3, the DNA is TGCGCCAGCAGCCGGGACAGGGGGAACTATGGCTACACCTTC. Translating gives CASSRDRGNYGYTF.